The 25 T cell receptor beta chains below come from one sample, sequenced in a study of shared clonotypes between healthy human individuals. Clones were read by immunoSEQ multiplex PCR, and TCRdb kept only the in-frame ones, dropping some. The sample has about 1 million clones; approximately 68% are singletons. The sample comprised memory CD4+ T cells sorted from blood. Described subset: CD45RA-negative fraction. The origin of the receptors is a man aged 18 to 30 in good health.

The V call is TRBV2, the J call TRBJ1-5; weak D call: TRBD1 (6 bases). This CDR3 has 18 amino acids. Germline CDR1 reads SNHLY; CDR2 reads FYNNEI. Trimming removed 0 bases from V and 7 bases from J, with 22 bases in between. The CDR3 sequence: CASSEAGPGHVSDQPQHF. DNA for the CDR3: TGTGCCAGCAGTGAAGCCGGACCGGGACACGTCTCGGACCAGCCCCAGCATTTT.

This chain joins TRBV18 and TRBJ2-5, with D possibly called TRBD1 or TRBD2 (7 bases each). Trimming took 4 bases from V and 2 from J, leaving 26 bases between them. Germline V gene lookup returns CDR1 KGHSH and CDR2 LQKENI. This CDR3 has 19 amino acids. The CDR3 DNA follows: TGTGCCAGCTCACTCGGGGCGACAGGGAGGGATCCTCTTCAAGAGACCCAGTACTTC. It encodes CASSLGATGRDPLQETQYF.

The sample holds a few counts of this clone. V usage is TRBV30 and J usage is TRBJ1-2, with D perhaps TRBD1 (5 bases). Trimming pared 1 base from V and 6 bases from J, leaving 12 bases between. Germline V lookup: CDR1 GTSNPN, CDR2 SVGIG (reference sequence). The CDR3 contains 13 residues. Written as DNA, the CDR3 is TGTGCCTGGAGTGCGGCGCAGGGCCATGGCTACACCTTC. Protein: CAWSAAQGHGYTF.

This clone was counted ten times or more. This chain connects TRBV6-5 to TRBJ2-5; no clear D. Germline V lookup: CDR1 MNHEY, CDR2 SVGAGI. V lost 10 bases and J 4 bases, leaving 19 bases between the germline ends. This CDR3 is built from 14 residues. CDR3 nucleotide sequence: TGTGCCACCCGGCGAGTAGGTGGCCCAGAGACCCAGTACTTC. It yields the protein CATRRVGGPETQYF.

Only a few counts were recorded for this clone. The chain recombines TRBV19 with TRBJ1-1, with D perhaps TRBD1 (5 bases). Germline V gene sequence: CDR1 LNHDA, CDR2 SQIVND (reference sequence). The V end was cut by 5 bases, the J end by 1 base, with 8 bases between. The CDR3 runs 13 residues. The CDR3 coding sequence is TGTGCCAGTAGTGTTACAGGGAACACTGAAGCTTTCTTT. Translating it yields CASSVTGNTEAFF. Combining the CDR3 with reference TRBV19 and TRBJ1-1 gives the whole variable domain DGGITQSPKYLFRKEGQNVTLSCEQNLNHDAMYWYRQDPGQGLRLIYYSQIVNDFQKGDIAEGYSVSREKKESFPLTVTSAQKNPTAFYLCASSVTGNTEAFFGQGTRLTVV.

This clone was seen a few times. V usage is TRBV5-1 and J usage is TRBJ2-3; 7 nucleotides agree with TRBD1. V shed 5 bases and J 0 bases; nucleotides not matched to a gene: 6. CDR1 is SGHRS and CDR2 is YFSETQ in the germline V gene. CDR3 length equals 15 residues. This CDR3 is CASSPGQPSTDTQYF. CDR3 nucleotide sequence: TGCGCCAGCAGTCCGGGACAGCCTAGCACAGATACGCAGTATTTT. The variable domain in full, with the rest retrieved from reference TRBV5-1 and TRBJ2-3, is KAGVTQTPRYLIKTRGQQVTLSCSPISGHRSVSWYQQTPGQGLQFLFEYFSETQRNKGNFPGRFSGRQFSNSRSEMNVSTLELGDSALYLCASSPGQPSTDTQYFGPGTRLTVL.

The V and J genes are TRBV30 and TRBJ1-6, with 8 nucleotides matching TRBD1. The CDR3 is made up of 11 amino acids. Germline CDR1 is GTSNPN and CDR2 is SVGIG (reference sequence). After removal of 2 bases from V and 14 bases from J, the junction contained 2 bases not matched to a gene. CDR3 in amino acids: CAWSRQGTLHF. CDR3 coding DNA: TGTGCCTGGAGTAGACAGGGGACCCTCCACTTT.

The chain has TRBV5-5 and TRBJ2-2; D might be TRBD2 (6 bases). This CDR3 comprises 14 residues. Trimming removed 2 bases at V and 7 bases at J, with 12 bases between. Germline V CDR1 and CDR2: SGHKS, YYEKEE (reference sequence). DNA for the CDR3: TGTGCCAGCAGCTTTAATCTGCGGGGCGGGGAGCTGTTTTTT. Residues: CASSFNLRGGELFF.

The V and J genes are TRBV7-2 and TRBJ1-3, with D perhaps TRBD1 (5 bases). The CDR3 extends over 16 amino acids. Trimming pared 1 base from V and 0 bases from J, leaving 10 bases between. Germline loops: CDR1 SGHTA, CDR2 FQGNSA. The CDR3 bases are TGTGCCAGCAGCTTAGTTGGGGGAACCTCTGGAAACACCATATATTTT. The encoded protein is CASSLVGGTSGNTIYF.

V gene TRBV9 combines with J gene TRBJ2-5; the D gene could be TRBD1 or TRBD2 (6 bases each). The germline gives CDR1 SGDLS, CDR2 YYNGEE. Trimming pared 4 bases from V and 1 base from J, leaving 17 bases between. This CDR3 contains 16 residues. CDR3 nucleotide sequence: TGTGCCAGCAGCCCACGAGGGGGGAGGCCCCAAGAGACCCAGTACTTC. Translating gives CASSPRGGRPQETQYF.

This clone was found once. The gene calls are TRBV6-5 and TRBJ2-5; maybe TRBD1 (6 bases). TRBJ2-7 explains the end of the DNA better; the J call may be wrong. The CDR3 covers 14 residues. The germline V gene has CDR1 MNHEY and CDR2 SVGAGI. The CDR3, as DNA: TGTGCCAGCACCCCCCCGGACAGACCCTACGAGCAGTACTTC. Amino acid sequence: CASTPPDRPYEQYF.

V is TRBV7-9 and J is TRBJ2-7; 7 bases match TRBD1. Germline V gene lookup returns CDR1 SEHNR and CDR2 FQNEAQ (reference sequence). J was trimmed by 4 bases and V by 4 bases; bases with no gene match: 13. CDR3 length: 16 amino acids. This CDR3 reads CASSSPHLGQVYEQYF. The CDR3 DNA follows: TGTGCCAGCAGCTCTCCCCACCTAGGACAGGTTTACGAGCAGTACTTC.

This clone occurred once. This rearrangement joins TRBV29-1 to TRBJ1-2; D ambiguous. CDR3 length equals 11 residues. Trimming left V 3 bases short and J 4 bases short, with 6 bases between. The V gene's germline CDR1 is SQVTM and CDR2 ANQGSEA. The CDR3 DNA is TGCAGCGTTGAGGGCAGCTATGGCTACACCTTC. Its translation is CSVEGSYGYTF. Full variable domain (remainder filled in from reference TRBV29-1 and TRBJ1-2): SAVISQKPSRDICQRGTSLTIQCQVDSQVTMMFWYRQQPGQSLTLIATANQGSEATYESGFVIDKFPISRPNLTFSTLTVSNMSPEDSSIYLCSVEGSYGYTFGSGTRLTVV.

This rearrangement joins TRBV25-1 to TRBJ1-5; D is unresolved. The V gene's germline CDR1 is MGHDK and CDR2 SYGVNS. V dropped 6 bases and J dropped 7 bases, with 16 bases sitting between them. There are 14 residues in the CDR3. CDR3 protein: CASRATGESQPQHF. The CDR3, as DNA: TGTGCCAGCAGGGCCACCGGGGAGAGCCAGCCCCAGCATTTT.

Regarding this clone: Since a much larger clone is just one base distant, this may be a read error. This chain joins TRBV5-5 and TRBJ2-7; no clear D gene. Trimming removed 3 bases at V and 2 bases at J, with 3 bases between. There are 11 residues in the CDR3. CDR1 SGHKS and CDR2 YYEKEE come from the germline V gene (reference sequence). The CDR3 bases are TGTGCCAGCAGCTCCGCCTACGAGCAGTACTTC. The encoded protein is CASSSAYEQYF.

As for this clone: This sample also contains other DNA sequences that code for the same CDR3. The gene calls are TRBV30 and TRBJ1-6; D may be TRBD1 (5 bases). With 5 bases removed from V and 10 bases from J, the gap between germline ends came to 21 bases. The CDR3 has 15 amino acids. Germline CDR1 GTSNPN, CDR2 SVGIG (reference sequence). In nucleotides, the CDR3 is TGTGCCTGGGTGGGGACGGGGAAAGTCGGCTCACCCCTCCACTTT. Amino acid sequence: CAWVGTGKVGSPLHF.

To note about this clone: The germline gene is not matched at one end of the junction; a read error may be the cause. V is TRBV9 and J is TRBJ1-3; tentatively, D is TRBD1 (5 bases). The CDR3 covers 13 residues. The germline CDR1 and CDR2 sequences are SGDLS and YYNGEE. The CDR3 loop reads CASSVGSTGTEDF. The CDR3 region has the DNA TGTGCCAGCAGCGTAGGGTCGACTGGGACTGAGGATTTT.

The chain uses TRBV6-1 and TRBJ2-1; a weak D match, TRBD2 (6 bases). Germline V lookup: CDR1 MNHNS, CDR2 SASEGT. This CDR3 spans 16 amino acids. With 1 base removed from V and 0 bases from J, the gap between germline ends came to 10 bases. CDR3 DNA: TGTGCCAGCAGTGAAGAGGGGACTCGCTCCTACAATGAGCAGTTCTTC. Protein product: CASSEEGTRSYNEQFF.

In its sample, this clone was seen a few times. The chain has TRBV4-1 and TRBJ2-1; weak D call: TRBD1 (6 bases). The V and J ends lost 4 bases and 0 bases respectively, with 16 bases between them. The CDR3 contains 17 residues. CDR1 and CDR2 (germline): MGHRA, YSYEKL. The DNA for the CDR3 is TGCGCCAGCAGCCGATCGCCAGGGGCTAGCTCCTACAATGAGCAGTTCTTC. Translation: CASSRSPGASSYNEQFF.

This clone was seen a handful of times. The identical CDR3 is also encoded by other nucleotide sequences in the sample. This rearrangement joins TRBV19 to TRBJ1-5, with D maybe TRBD1 (6 bases). The CDR3 has 14 residues. CDR1 and CDR2 (germline): LNHDA, SQIVND (reference sequence). The ends were cut back, 4 bases at V and 0 bases at J, with 7 bases in the middle. The CDR3 DNA reads as TGTGCCAGTAGTACAGGGGTTAGCAATCAGCCCCAGCATTTT. Its protein is CASSTGVSNQPQHF.

Comments on this clone: This specimen includes other DNA sequences encoding the same CDR3. The CDR3 DNA is TGTGCCAGTAGCCTACAGGGTACCTACGAGCAGTACTTC. This codes for CASSLQGTYEQYF. The V call is TRBV19, the J call TRBJ2-7; D perhaps matches TRBD1 (6 bases). The germline gives CDR1 LNHDA, CDR2 SQIVND (reference sequence). V was cut by 6 bases and J by 2 bases, with 11 bases left in between. This CDR3 is built from 13 residues.

Concerning this clone itself: One end of the junction is discordant with germline, which a read error may explain. The chain carries TRBV6-1 and TRBJ1-6, with 10 nucleotides matching TRBD1. CDR3 length equals 12 residues. Germline V lookup: CDR1 MNHNS, CDR2 SASEGT. CDR3 protein: CASRQPRDRGYF. The CDR3 nucleotides are TGTGCCAGCAGACAACCCCGGGACAGGGGTTACTTT.

This clone was observed at least ten times. The rearrangement joins TRBV6-4 to TRBJ2-2; a weak D match, TRBD2 (5 bases). Germline V gene data show CDR1 as MRHNA and CDR2 as SNTAGT. This CDR3 contains 14 residues. Trimming cost V 5 bases and J 5 bases, with 12 bases left between them. The CDR3 loop is CASSPSPGTGELFF. The CDR3 region has the DNA TGTGCCAGCAGTCCCTCTCCGGGGACCGGGGAGCTGTTTTTT.

Worth noting for this clone: A much larger clone differs by one base, so this may be a read error. V and J are TRBV6-5 and TRBJ1-2, with D possibly matching TRBD1 (6 bases). V was shortened by 6 bases and J by 1 base, with 9 bases between the two germline ends. There are 13 residues in the CDR3. Germline V gene lookup returns CDR1 MNHEY and CDR2 SVGAGI. The CDR3 DNA sequence: TGTGCCAGCAGCACGGACAGTAACTATGGCTACACCTTC. This codes for CASSTDSNYGYTF.

This chain links TRBV7-8 with TRBJ2-1; 9 positions agree with TRBD2. J gave up 5 bases and V 2 bases, and 16 bases lay outside the gene matches. This CDR3 comprises 19 residues. CDR1 and CDR2 from the germline V gene are SGHVS and FQNEAQ. Written as DNA, the CDR3 is TGTGCCAGCAGCTTATTAAATTCGGGTAGACAGCGGGGGGACAATGAGCAGTTCTTC. This gives the protein CASSLLNSGRQRGDNEQFF. Supplemented by reference TRBV7-8 and TRBJ2-1, the full variable domain reads GAGVSQSPRYKVAKRGQDVALRCDPISGHVSLFWYQQALGQGPEFLTYFQNEAQLDKSGLPSDRFFAERPEGSVSTLKIQRTQQEDSAVYLCASSLLNSGRQRGDNEQFFGPGTRLTVL.